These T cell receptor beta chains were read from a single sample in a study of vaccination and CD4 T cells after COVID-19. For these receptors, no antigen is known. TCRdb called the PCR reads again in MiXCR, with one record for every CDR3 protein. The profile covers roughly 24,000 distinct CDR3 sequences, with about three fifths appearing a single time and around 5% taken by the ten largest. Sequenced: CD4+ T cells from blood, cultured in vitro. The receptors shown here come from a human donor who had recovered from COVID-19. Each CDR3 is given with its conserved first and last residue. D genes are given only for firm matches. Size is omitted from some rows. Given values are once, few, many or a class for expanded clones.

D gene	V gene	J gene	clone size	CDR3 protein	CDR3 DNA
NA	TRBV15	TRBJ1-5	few	CATSRRQPQPQHF	TGTGCCACCAGCAGACGGCAGCCCCAGCCCCAGCATTTT
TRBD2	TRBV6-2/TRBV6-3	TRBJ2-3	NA	CASSLATSGGGDTQYF	TGTGCCAGCAGTTTGGCGACTAGCGGGGGAGGAGATACGCAGTATTTT
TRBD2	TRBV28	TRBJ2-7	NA	CASSFALAGPYEQYF	TGTGCCAGCAGTTTTGCACTAGCGGGACCCTACGAGCAGTACTTC
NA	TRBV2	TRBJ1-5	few	CASSDQGTGNQPQHF	TGTGCCAGCAGTGATCAGGGAACGGGCAATCAGCCCCAGCATTTT
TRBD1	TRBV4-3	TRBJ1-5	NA	CASSQRQGDQPQHF	TGCGCCAGCAGCCAAAGACAGGGGGACCAGCCCCAGCATTTT
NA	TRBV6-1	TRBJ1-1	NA	CASRPTSSAEAFF	TGTGCCAGCAGACCCACGTCTAGCGCTGAAGCTTTCTTT
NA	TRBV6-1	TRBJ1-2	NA	CASSLGGVGSYGYTF	TGTGCCAGCTCACTCGGTGGGGTCGGTAGCTATGGCTACACCTTC
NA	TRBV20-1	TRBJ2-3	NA	CSARDESEYF	TGCAGTGCTAGGGACGAATCGGAGTATTTT
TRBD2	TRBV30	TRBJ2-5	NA	CAWSVPGLAGKETQYF	TGTGCCTGGAGTGTACCGGGTTTAGCGGGAAAAGAGACCCAGTACTTC
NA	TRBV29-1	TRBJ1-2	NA	CSVVGGGSYGYTF	TGCAGCGTTGTAGGGGGGGGCTCTTATGGCTACACCTTC
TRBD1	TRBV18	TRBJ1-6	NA	CASSPPVRTGVNSPLHF	TGTGCCAGCTCACCACCGGTTCGAACAGGGGTGAATTCACCCCTCCACTTT
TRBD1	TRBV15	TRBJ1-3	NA	CATSLGGAGNTIYF	TGTGCCACCAGTCTAGGGGGCGCTGGAAACACCATATATTTT
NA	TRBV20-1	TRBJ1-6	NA	CSARPSGRLDSPLHF	TGCAGTGCTAGGCCTTCAGGGAGATTGGATTCACCCCTCCACTTT
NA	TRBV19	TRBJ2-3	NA	CASGGFTDTQYF	TGTGCCAGTGGAGGTTTCACAGATACGCAGTATTTT
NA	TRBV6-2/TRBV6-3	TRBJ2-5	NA	CASSPRQESFYAQYF	TGTGCCAGCAGTCCCAGACAGGAATCCTTCTATGCCCAGTACTTC
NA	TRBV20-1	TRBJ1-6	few	CSAAGPVSPLHF	TGCAGTGCGGCAGGACCGGTTTCACCCCTCCACTTT
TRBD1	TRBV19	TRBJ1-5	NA	CASRVSPGTGGVQPQHF	TGTGCCAGTAGGGTATCTCCCGGGACAGGGGGCGTTCAGCCCCAGCATTTT
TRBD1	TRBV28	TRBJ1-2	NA	CASSWDSLYGYTF	TGTGCCAGCAGTTGGGACAGTCTCTATGGCTACACCTTC
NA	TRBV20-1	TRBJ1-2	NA	CSVDYGYTF	TGCAGTGTCGACTATGGCTACACCTTC
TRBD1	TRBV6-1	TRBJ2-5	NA	CASVSHLSPGTGTWETQYF	TGTGCCAGCGTGTCACACCTATCCCCCGGGACAGGGACGTGGGAGACCCAGTACTTC
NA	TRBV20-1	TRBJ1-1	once	CSATYTEAFF	TGCAGTGCAACCTACACTGAAGCTTTCTTT
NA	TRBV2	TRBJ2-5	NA	CASKTVSAGETQYF	TGTGCCAGCAAAACGGTCTCAGCAGGAGAGACCCAGTACTTC
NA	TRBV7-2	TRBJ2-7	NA	CASSLHGGPYEQYF	TGTGCCAGCAGCTTACACGGGGGCCCCTACGAGCAGTACTTC
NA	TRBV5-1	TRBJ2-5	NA	CASDNLAVGSHQETQYF	TGCGCCAGCGACAACCTGGCTGTGGGGTCCCATCAGGAGACCCAGTACTTC
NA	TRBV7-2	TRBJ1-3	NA	CASSTTPGRTGNTIYF	TGTGCCAGCAGCACAACCCCCGGGCGCACTGGAAACACCATATATTTT
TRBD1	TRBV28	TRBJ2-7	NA	CAIRTGSYEQYF	TGTGCCATTCGGACAGGGAGCTACGAGCAGTACTTC
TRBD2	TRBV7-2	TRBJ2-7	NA	CASSPLAGALGEQYF	TGTGCCAGCAGCCCCCTGGCGGGAGCCCTTGGGGAGCAGTACTTC
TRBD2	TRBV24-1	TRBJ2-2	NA	CATSDLQIGLAGVPGELFF	TGTGCCACCAGTGATTTGCAAATCGGACTAGCGGGAGTTCCCGGGGAGCTGTTTTTT
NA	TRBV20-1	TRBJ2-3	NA	CSAREAGGLADTQYF	TGCAGTGCGAGGGAGGCAGGGGGGCTCGCAGATACGCAGTATTTT
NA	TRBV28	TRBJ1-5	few	CASSFGGSFNQPQHF	TGTGCCAGCAGTTTTGGAGGCAGTTTCAATCAGCCCCAGCATTTT
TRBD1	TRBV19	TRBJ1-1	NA	CASSTTGVLRNTEAFF	TGTGCCAGTAGTACGACAGGGGTCTTAAGGAACACTGAAGCTTTCTTT
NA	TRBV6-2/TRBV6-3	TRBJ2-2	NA	CASSYSLRGRHTGELFF	TGTGCCAGCAGTTACTCGTTGCGGGGAAGACACACCGGGGAGCTGTTTTTT
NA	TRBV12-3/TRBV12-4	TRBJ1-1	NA	CASRDLGTRTEAFF	TGTGCCAGCAGGGATCTCGGGACGCGGACTGAAGCTTTCTTT
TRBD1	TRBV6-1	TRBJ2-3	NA	CASSDRGTGGGTQYF	TGTGCCAGCAGCGACCGCGGGACAGGGGGCGGTACGCAGTATTTT
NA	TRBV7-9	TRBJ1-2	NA	CASSLAWIGGYTF	TGTGCCAGCAGCTTAGCCTGGATTGGGGGCTACACCTTC
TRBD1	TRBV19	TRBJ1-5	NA	CASSRGTLSNQPQHF	TGTGCCAGTTCCAGGGGGACTTTGAGCAATCAGCCCCAGCATTTT
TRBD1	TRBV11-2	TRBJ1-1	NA	CASSFNPDRVQNTEAFF	TGTGCCAGCAGCTTCAACCCGGACAGGGTCCAGAACACTGAAGCTTTCTTT
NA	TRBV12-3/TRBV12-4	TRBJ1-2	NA	CASSSPGYGYTF	TGTGCCAGCAGCTCTCCCGGGTATGGCTACACCTTC
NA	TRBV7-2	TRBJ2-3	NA	CASSPRLGSDTQYF	TGTGCCAGCAGCCCCCGACTAGGTTCGGATACGCAGTATTTT
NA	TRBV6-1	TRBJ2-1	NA	CASSRQETYNEQFF	TGTGCCAGCAGTCGACAGGAGACCTACAATGAGCAGTTCTTC
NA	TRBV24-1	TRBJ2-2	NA	CATQPSANTGELFF	TGTGCCACCCAACCCAGCGCCAACACCGGGGAGCTGTTTTTT
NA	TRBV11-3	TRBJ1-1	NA	CASSFLTTEAFF	TGTGCCAGCAGCTTTCTGACGACTGAAGCTTTCTTT
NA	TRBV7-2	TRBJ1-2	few	CASSQQPGVPANYGYTF	TGTGCCAGCAGCCAACAACCGGGAGTACCAGCTAACTATGGCTACACCTTC
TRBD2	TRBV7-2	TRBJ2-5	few	CASSFYKREGETQYF	TGTGCCAGCAGCTTTTACAAGCGGGAGGGGGAGACCCAGTACTTC
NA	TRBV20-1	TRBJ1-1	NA	CINSHVGREAFF	TGCATTAATTCGCACGTCGGCCGCGAAGCTTTCTTT
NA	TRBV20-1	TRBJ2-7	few	CSARDPRGQPSYEQYF	TGCAGTGCTAGAGATCCCCGGGGTCAACCCTCCTACGAGCAGTACTTC
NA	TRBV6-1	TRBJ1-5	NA	CASSYTGTTQPQHF	TGTGCCAGCAGCTATACCGGGACAACGCAGCCCCAGCATTTT
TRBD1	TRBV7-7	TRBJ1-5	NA	CASSLGPTGPAYSNQPQHF	TGTGCCAGCAGCTTAGGTCCGACAGGGCCCGCCTATAGCAATCAGCCCCAGCATTTT
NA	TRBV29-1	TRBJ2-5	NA	CSVVLYQETQYF	TGCAGCGTAGTTCTGTACCAAGAGACCCAGTACTTC
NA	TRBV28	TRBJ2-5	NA	CATSGWETQYF	TGTGCCACCTCCGGGTGGGAGACCCAGTACTTC
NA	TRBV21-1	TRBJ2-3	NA	CASSKVRRYTDTQYF	TGTGCCAGCAGCAAAGTTAGGAGGTACACAGATACGCAGTATTTT
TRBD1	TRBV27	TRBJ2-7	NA	CASSYAGTVTYEQYF	TGTGCCAGCAGTTACGCCGGGACAGTAACCTACGAGCAGTACTTC
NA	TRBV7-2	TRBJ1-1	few	CASSLGFTEAFF	TGTGCCAGCAGCTTAGGCTTCACTGAAGCTTTCTTT
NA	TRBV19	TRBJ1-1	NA	CASSPDRSSEAFF	TGTGCCAGTAGCCCGGACCGCTCCTCGGAAGCTTTCTTT
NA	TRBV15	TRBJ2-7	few	CATSRVETTGLGYEQYF	TGTGCCACCAGCAGAGTAGAGACGACCGGCCTGGGATACGAGCAGTACTTC
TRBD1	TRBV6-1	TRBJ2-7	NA	CASSPRDSYEQYF	TGTGCCAGCAGTCCCAGGGACAGCTACGAGCAGTACTTC
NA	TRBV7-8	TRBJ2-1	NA	CASRLTRITYNEQFF	TGTGCCAGCAGGTTAACAAGAATTACCTACAATGAGCAGTTCTTC
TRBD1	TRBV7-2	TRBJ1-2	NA	CASSPPGTAGGYTF	TGTGCCAGCAGCCCCCCGGGGACAGCGGGAGGCTACACCTTC
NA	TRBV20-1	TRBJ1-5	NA	CSASLGANQPQHF	TGCAGTGCTTCCTTGGGGGCAAATCAGCCCCAGCATTTT
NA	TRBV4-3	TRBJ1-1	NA	CASSQVSADNTEAFF	TGCGCCAGCAGCCAAGTTTCCGCGGATAACACTGAAGCTTTCTTT